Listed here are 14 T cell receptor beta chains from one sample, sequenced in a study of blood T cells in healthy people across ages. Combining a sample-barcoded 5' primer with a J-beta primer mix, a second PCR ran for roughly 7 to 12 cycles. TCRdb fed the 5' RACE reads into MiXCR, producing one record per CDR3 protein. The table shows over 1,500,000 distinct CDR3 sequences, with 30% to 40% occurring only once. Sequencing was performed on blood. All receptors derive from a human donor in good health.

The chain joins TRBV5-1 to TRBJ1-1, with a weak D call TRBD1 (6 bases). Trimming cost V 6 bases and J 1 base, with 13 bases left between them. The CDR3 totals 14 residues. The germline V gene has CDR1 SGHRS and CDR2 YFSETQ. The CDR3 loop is CASTAGGGNTEAFF. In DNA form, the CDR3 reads TGCGCCAGCACAGCCGGGGGCGGGAACACTGAAGCTTTCTTT.

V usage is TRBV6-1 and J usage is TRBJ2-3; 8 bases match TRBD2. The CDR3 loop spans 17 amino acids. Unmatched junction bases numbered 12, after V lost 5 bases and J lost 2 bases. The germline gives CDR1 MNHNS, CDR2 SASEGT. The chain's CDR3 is CASSPMPGAGATDTQYF. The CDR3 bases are TGTGCCAGCAGTCCTATGCCTGGAGCGGGGGCCACAGATACGCAGTATTTT.

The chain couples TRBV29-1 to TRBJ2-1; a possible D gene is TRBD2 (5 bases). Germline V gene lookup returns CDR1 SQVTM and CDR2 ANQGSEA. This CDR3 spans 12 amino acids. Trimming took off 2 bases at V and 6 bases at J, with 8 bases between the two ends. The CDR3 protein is CSVERTANEQFF. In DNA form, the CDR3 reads TGCAGCGTTGAAAGGACTGCCAATGAGCAGTTCTTC.

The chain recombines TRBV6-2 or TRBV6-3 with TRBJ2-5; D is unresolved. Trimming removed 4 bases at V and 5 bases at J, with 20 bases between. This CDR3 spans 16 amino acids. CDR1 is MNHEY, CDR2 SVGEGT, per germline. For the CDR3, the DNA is TGTGCCAGCAGTTCTACTAAAGGCAGGAAGAGGGAGACCCAGTACTTC. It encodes CASSSTKGRKRETQYF.

The chain's CDR3 is CSALHGTGNEETQYF. CDR3 sequence (DNA): TGCAGTGCGCTCCACGGGACTGGGAATGAGGAGACCCAGTACTTC. The chain uses TRBV20-1 and TRBJ2-5; TRBD2 might be the D (6 bases). Deletions cut 6 bases from V and 5 bases from J, with 22 bases between. Per germline, CDR1 DFQATT and CDR2 SNEGSKA (reference sequence). This CDR3 comprises 15 residues.

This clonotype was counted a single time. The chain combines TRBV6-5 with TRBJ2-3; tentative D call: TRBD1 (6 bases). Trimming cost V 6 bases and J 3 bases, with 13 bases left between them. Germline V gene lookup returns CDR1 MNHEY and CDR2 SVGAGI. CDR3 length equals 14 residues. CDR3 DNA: TGTGCCAGCAGAACCCACAGGGATACAGATACGCAGTATTTT. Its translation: CASRTHRDTDTQYF.

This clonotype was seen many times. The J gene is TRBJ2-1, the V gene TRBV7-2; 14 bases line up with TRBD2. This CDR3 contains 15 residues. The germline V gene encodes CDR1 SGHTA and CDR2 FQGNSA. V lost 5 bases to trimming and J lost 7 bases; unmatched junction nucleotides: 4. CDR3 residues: CASSPRTSGGNEQFF. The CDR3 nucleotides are TGTGCCAGCAGCCCCCGGACTAGCGGGGGGAATGAGCAGTTCTTC.

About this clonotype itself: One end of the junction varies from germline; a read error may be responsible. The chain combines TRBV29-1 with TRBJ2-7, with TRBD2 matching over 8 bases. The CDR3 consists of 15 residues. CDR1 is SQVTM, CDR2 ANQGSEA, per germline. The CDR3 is CSVTAWSGGLYGQYF. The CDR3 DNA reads TGCAGCGTGACCGCTTGGAGCGGGGGACTCTACGGGCAGTACTTC.

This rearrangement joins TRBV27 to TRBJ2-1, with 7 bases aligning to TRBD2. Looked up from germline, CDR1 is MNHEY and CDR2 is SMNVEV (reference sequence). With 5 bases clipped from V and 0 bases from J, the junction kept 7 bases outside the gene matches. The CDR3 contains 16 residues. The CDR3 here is CASSAASGSSYNEQFF. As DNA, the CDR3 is TGTGCCAGCAGTGCCGCTAGCGGCAGCTCCTACAATGAGCAGTTCTTC.

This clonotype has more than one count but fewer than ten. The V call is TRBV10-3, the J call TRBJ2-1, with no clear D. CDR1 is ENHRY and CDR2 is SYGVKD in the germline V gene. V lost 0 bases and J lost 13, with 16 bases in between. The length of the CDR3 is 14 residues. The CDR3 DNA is TGTGCCATCAGTGAGTCGACGGACGATGCACCCCAGTTCTTC. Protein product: CAISESTDDAPQFF.

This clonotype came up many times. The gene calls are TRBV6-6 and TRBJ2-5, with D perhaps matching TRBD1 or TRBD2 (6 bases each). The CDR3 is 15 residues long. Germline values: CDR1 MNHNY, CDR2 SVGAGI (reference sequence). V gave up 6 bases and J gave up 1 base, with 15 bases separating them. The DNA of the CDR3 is TGTGCCAGCAGCTACCCCGGGGGCCCCCAAGAGACCCAGTACTTC. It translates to CASSYPGGPQETQYF.

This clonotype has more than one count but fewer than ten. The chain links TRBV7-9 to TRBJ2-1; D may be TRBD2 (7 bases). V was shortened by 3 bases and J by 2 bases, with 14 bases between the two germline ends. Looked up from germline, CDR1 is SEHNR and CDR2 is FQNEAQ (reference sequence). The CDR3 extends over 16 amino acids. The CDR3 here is CASSFVAGAPYNEQFF. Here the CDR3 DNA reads TGTGCCAGCAGCTTTGTGGCGGGGGCCCCCTACAATGAGCAGTTCTTC. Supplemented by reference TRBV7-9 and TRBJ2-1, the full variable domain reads DTGVSQNPRHKITKRGQNVTFRCDPISEHNRLYWYRQTLGQGPEFLTYFQNEAQLEKSRLLSDRFSAERPKGSFSTLEIQRTEQGDSAMYLCASSFVAGAPYNEQFFGPGTRLTVL.

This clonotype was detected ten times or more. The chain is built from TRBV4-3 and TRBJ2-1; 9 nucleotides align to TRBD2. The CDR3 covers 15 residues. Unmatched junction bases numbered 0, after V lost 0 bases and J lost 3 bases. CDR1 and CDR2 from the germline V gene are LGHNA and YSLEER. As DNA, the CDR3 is TGCGCCAGCAGCCAAGAGCGGGGGGGCTACAATGAGCAGTTCTTC. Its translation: CASSQERGGYNEQFF.

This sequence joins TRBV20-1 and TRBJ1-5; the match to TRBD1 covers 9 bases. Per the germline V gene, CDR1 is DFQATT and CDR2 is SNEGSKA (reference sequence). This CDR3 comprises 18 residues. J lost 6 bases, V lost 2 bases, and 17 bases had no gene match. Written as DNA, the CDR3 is TGCAGTGCTAGAAATCCCGGGACAGGGATTTTAGTGGGTCAGCCCCAGCATTTT. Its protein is CSARNPGTGILVGQPQHF.